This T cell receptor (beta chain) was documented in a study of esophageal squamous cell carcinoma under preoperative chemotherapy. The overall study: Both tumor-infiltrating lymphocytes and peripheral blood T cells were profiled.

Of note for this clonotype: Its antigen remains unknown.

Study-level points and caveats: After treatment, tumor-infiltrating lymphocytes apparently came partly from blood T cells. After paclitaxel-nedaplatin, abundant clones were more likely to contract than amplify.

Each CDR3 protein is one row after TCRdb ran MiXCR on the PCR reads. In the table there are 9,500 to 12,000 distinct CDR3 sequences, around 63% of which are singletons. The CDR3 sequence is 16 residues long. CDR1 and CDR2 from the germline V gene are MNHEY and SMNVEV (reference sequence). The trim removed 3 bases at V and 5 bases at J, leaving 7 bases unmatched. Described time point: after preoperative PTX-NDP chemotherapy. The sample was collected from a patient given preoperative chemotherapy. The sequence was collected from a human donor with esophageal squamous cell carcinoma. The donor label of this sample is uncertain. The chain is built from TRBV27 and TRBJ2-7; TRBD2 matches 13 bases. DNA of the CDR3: TGTGCCAGCAGTTTCCAACTAGCGGGAGGGCCACACGAGCAGTACTTC. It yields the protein CASSFQLAGGPHEQYF.